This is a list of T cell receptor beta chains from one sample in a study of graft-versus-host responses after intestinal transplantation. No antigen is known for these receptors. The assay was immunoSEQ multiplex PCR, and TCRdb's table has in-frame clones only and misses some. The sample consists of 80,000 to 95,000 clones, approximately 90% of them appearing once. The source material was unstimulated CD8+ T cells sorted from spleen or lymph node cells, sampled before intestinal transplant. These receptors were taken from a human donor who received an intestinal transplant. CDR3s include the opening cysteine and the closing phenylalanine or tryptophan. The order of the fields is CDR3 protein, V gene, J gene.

CATRGWINTEAFF,TRBV15,TRBJ1-1
CASSIGAGPGVELFF,TRBV19,TRBJ1-4
CASSVGTSGPPMPYEQYF,TRBV2,TRBJ2-7
CASSQAPTGGIRHTEAFF,TRBV4-1,TRBJ1-1
CASSSSIRDVNSPLHF,TRBV28,TRBJ1-6
CASSQVGTSTDTQYF,TRBV14,TRBJ2-3
CASSENAPSGTDTQYF,TRBV10-2,TRBJ2-3
CASSLLLGNDEQYF,TRBV5-5,-
CASSYHAQGTNYGYTF,TRBV6-5,TRBJ1-2
CASSVDGGGGNEKLFF,TRBV9,TRBJ1-4
CALRPTGEGNTIYF,TRBV2,TRBJ1-3
CASSLTDRGYEQYF,TRBV28,TRBJ2-7
CASSEGRGYTF,TRBV2,TRBJ1-2
CASSYSIAKNIQYF,TRBV6-6,TRBJ2-4
CASVIWTGLEAFF,TRBV2,TRBJ1-1
CASSLTGANYGYTF,TRBV27,TRBJ1-2
CASSFELGTGELFF,TRBV7-9,TRBJ2-2
CASSPSPGQRENNEQFF,TRBV18,TRBJ2-1
CASSDGQPNPLYEQYF,TRBV2,TRBJ2-7
CASSYPNDNEQFF,TRBV27,TRBJ2-1
CASSQERQGANEKLFF,TRBV4-1,TRBJ1-4
CASRQGPEGNQPQHF,TRBV5-1,TRBJ1-5
CASSQGTSPAGEFF,TRBV5-6,TRBJ2-1
CASSQSVGGNTEAFF,TRBV4-1,TRBJ1-1
CASSLNHPGELFF,TRBV7-3,TRBJ2-2
CASSIGAEGRETQYF,TRBV19,TRBJ2-5
CASTLGATETQYF,TRBV11-2,TRBJ2-5
CASSTRGLSTDTQYF,TRBV2,TRBJ2-3
CASSERGAGGYEQYF,TRBV6-1,TRBJ2-7
CASSQVTGGITLDTQYF,TRBV4-1,TRBJ2-3
CASSYRGPNSYEQYF,TRBV6-6,TRBJ2-7
CASSPDSNQPQHF,TRBV2,TRBJ1-5
CSVIEQGTEAFF,TRBV29-1,TRBJ1-1
CASSEPHRDSANYGYTF,TRBV2,TRBJ1-2
CASSPTGGSGANVLTF,TRBV7-9,TRBJ2-6
CASGTWVNTEAFF,TRBV19,TRBJ1-1
CASSFGLAGDNEQFF,TRBV10-2,TRBJ2-1
CASSPSRGYEQYF,TRBV4-1,TRBJ2-7
CASSEVGEEQYF,TRBV5-4,TRBJ2-7
CASSPRTSGNHEQYF,TRBV7-9,TRBJ2-7
CSVEEQNRGPEAFF,TRBV29-1,TRBJ1-1